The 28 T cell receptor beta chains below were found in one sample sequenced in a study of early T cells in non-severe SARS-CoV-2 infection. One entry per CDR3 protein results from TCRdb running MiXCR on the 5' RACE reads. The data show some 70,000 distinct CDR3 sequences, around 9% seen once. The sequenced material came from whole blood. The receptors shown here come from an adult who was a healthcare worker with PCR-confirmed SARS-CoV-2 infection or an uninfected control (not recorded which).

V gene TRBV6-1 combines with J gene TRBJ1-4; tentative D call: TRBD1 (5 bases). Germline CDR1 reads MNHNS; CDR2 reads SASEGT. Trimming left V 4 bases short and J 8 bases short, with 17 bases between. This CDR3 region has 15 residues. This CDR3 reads CASSVTAQDGEKLFF. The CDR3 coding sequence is TGTGCCAGCAGTGTTACGGCACAGGATGGGGAAAAACTGTTTTTT.

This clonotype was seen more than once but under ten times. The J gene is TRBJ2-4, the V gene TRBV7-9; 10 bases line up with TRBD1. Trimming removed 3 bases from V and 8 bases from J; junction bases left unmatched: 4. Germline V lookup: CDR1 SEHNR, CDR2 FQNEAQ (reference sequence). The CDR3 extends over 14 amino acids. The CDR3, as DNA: TGTGCCAGCAGCTTGGCCGGGACAGGGGACATTCAGTACTTC. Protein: CASSLAGTGDIQYF. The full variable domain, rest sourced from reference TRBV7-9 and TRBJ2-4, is DTGVSQNPRHKITKRGQNVTFRCDPISEHNRLYWYRQTLGQGPEFLTYFQNEAQLEKSRLLSDRFSAERPKGSFSTLEIQRTEQGDSAMYLCASSLAGTGDIQYFGAGTRLSVL.

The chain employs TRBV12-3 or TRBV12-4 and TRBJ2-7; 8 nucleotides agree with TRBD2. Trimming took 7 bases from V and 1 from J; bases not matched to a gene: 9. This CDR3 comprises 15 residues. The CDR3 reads CASKSPRGGSYEQYF. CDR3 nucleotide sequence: TGTGCCAGCAAAAGTCCCCGGGGGGGGTCCTACGAGCAGTACTTC.

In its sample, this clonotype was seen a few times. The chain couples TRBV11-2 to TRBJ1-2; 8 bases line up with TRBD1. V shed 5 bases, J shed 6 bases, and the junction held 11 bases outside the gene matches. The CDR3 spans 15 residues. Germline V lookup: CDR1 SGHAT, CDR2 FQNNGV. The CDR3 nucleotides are TGTGCCAGCAGCCGCGGGACAGGCCATAGGGATGGCTACACCTTC. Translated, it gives CASSRGTGHRDGYTF. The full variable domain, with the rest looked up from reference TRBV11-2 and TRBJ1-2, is EAGVAQSPRYKIIEKRQSVAFWCNPISGHATLYWYQQILGQGPKLLIQFQNNGVVDDSQLPKDRFSAERLKGVDSTLKIQPAKLEDSAVYLCASSRGTGHRDGYTFGSGTRLTVV.

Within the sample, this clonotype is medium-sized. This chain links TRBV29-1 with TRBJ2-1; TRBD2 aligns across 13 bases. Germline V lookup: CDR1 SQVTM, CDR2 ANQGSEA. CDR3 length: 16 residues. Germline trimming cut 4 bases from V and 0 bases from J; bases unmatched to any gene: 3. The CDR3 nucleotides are TGCAGCGTTGGAGGGACTAGCGGGACCTCCTACAATGAGCAGTTCTTC. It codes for CSVGGTSGTSYNEQFF.

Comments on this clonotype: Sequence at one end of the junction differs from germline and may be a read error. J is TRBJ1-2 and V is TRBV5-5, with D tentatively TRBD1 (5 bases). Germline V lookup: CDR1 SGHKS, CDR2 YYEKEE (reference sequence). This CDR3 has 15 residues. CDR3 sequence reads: CASNLVLGANYGYTF. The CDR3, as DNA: TGTGCCAGCAACTTGGTCCTGGGGGCTAACTATGGCTACACCTTC.

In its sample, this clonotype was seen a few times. In DNA, the CDR3 is TGTGCCAGCAGCCAAGGCGCGGGATACACCCTCCACTTT. The encoded protein is CASSQGAGYTLHF. This sequence joins TRBV3-1 and TRBJ1-6; no reliable D call. The length of the CDR3 is 13 residues. Trimming left V 1 base short and J 14 bases short, with 12 bases between. The V gene's germline CDR1 is LGHDT and CDR2 YNNKEL (reference sequence).

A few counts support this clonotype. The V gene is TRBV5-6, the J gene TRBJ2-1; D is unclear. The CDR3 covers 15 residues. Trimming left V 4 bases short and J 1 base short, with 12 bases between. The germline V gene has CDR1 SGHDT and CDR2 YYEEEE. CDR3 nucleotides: TGTGCCAGCAGCAATGGTCCGTTATCCTACAATGAGCAGTTCTTC. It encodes CASSNGPLSYNEQFF. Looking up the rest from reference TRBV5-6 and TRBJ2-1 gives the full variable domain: DAGVTQSPTHLIKTRGQQVTLRCSPKSGHDTVSWYQQALGQGPQFIFQYYEEEERQRGNFPDRFSGHQFPNYSSELNVNALLLGDSALYLCASSNGPLSYNEQFFGPGTRLTVL.

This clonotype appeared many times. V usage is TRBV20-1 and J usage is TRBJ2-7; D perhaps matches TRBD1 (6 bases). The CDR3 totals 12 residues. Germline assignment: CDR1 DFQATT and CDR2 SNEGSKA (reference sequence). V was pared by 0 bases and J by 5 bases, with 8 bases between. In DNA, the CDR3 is TGCAGTGCTAGAGATCGGACAGACGAGCAGTACTTC. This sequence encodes CSARDRTDEQYF.

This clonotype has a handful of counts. The CDR3 spells CASSEQIAQETQYF. CDR3 coding DNA: TGTGCCAGCAGTGAACAAATAGCTCAAGAGACCCAGTACTTC. The rearrangement joins TRBV2 to TRBJ2-5; D gene unclear. The germline V gene has CDR1 SNHLY and CDR2 FYNNEI. Trimming removed 2 bases at V and 2 bases at J, with 9 bases between. This CDR3 is built from 14 residues.

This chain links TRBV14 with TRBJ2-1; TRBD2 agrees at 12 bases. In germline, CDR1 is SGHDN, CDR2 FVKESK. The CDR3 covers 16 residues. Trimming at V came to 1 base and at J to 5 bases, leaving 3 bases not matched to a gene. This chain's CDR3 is CASSQVTSGGDNEQFF. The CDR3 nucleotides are TGTGCCAGCAGCCAAGTGACTAGCGGGGGAGACAATGAGCAGTTCTTC.

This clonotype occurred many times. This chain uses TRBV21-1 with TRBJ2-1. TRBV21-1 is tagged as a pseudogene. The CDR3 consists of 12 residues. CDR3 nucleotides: TGTGCCAGCATCCCCGTTCGGAATGAGCAGTTCTTC. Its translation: CASIPVRNEQFF.

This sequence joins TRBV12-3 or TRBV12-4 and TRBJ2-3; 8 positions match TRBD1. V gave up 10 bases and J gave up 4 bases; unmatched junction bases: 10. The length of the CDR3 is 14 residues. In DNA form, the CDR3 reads TGTGCCAACTCGGACAGGGACACGGCAGATACGCAGTATTTT. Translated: CANSDRDTADTQYF.

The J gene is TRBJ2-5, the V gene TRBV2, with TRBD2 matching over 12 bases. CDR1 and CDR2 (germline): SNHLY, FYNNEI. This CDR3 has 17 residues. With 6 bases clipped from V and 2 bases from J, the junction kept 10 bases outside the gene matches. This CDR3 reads CASSTTSGRPPQETQYF. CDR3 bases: TGTGCCAGCAGCACCACTAGCGGGAGGCCCCCACAAGAGACCCAGTACTTC.

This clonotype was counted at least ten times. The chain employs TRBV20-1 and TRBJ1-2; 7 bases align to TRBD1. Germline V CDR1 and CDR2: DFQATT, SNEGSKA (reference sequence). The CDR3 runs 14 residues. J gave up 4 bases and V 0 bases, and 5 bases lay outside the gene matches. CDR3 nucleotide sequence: TGCAGTGCTAGAGACCCTGGGACAGTCTATGGCTACACCTTC. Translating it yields CSARDPGTVYGYTF.

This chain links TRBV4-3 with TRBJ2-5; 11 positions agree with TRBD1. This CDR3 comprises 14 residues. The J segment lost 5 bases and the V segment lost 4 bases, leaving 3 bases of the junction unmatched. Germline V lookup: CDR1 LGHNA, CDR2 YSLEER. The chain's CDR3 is CASSLGQGAETQYF. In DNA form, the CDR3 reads TGCGCCAGCAGCCTTGGACAGGGGGCCGAGACCCAGTACTTC.

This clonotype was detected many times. CDR3: CASSRAASYNEQFF. Here the CDR3 DNA reads TGTGCCAGCAGTCGGGCAGCTTCCTACAATGAGCAGTTCTTC. This chain connects TRBV28 to TRBJ2-1; no clear D. The V gene's germline CDR1 is MDHEN and CDR2 SYDVKM. V lost 5 bases and J lost 1, with 9 bases in between. This CDR3 spans 14 amino acids.

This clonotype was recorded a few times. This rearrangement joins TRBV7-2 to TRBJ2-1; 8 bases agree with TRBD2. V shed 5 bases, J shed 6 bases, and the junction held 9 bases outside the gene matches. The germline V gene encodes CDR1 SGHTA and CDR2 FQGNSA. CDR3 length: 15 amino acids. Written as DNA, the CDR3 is TGTGCCAGCAGCGAAGCGGGAGTATCGTTCAATGAGCAGTTCTTC. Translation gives CASSEAGVSFNEQFF.

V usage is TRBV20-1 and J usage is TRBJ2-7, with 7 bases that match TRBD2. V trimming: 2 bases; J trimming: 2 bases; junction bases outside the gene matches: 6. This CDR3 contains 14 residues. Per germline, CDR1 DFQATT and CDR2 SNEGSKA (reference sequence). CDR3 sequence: CSARLAEPPYEQYF. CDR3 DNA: TGCAGTGCTAGACTAGCGGAGCCCCCCTACGAGCAGTACTTC.

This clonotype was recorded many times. The CDR3 loop reads CSVETSGSRSEQYF. DNA for the CDR3: TGCAGCGTTGAAACTAGCGGGAGCCGTTCCGAGCAGTACTTC. This chain joins TRBV29-1 and TRBJ2-7; 11 bases are shared with TRBD2. Germline lookup yields CDR1 SQVTM and CDR2 ANQGSEA. The CDR3 runs to 14 residues. V lost 2 bases, J lost 6 bases, and 6 bases stayed unmatched.

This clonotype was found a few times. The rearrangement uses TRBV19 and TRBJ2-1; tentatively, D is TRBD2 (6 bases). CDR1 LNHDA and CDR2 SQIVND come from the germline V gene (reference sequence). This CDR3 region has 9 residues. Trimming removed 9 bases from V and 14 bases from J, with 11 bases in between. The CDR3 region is CASRDSKFF. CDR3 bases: TGTGCCAGCCGGGACTCAAAGTTCTTC.

The CDR3 sequence: CASSRSPTSGSGEQYF. The CDR3 nucleotides are TGCGCCAGCAGCCGTTCCCCGACTAGCGGGAGTGGGGAGCAGTACTTC. The chain combines TRBV4-3 with TRBJ2-7; 12 bases match TRBD2. This CDR3 is 16 amino acids long. The germline V gene encodes CDR1 LGHNA and CDR2 YSLEER. V lost 4 bases to trimming and J lost 7 bases; unmatched junction nucleotides: 11.

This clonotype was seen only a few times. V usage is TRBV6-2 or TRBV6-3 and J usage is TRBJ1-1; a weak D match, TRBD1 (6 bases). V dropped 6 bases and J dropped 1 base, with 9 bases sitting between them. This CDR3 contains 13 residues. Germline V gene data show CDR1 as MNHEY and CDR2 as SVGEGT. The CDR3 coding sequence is TGTGCCAGCAGAAAAGGGGGGAACACTGAAGCTTTCTTT. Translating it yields CASRKGGNTEAFF.

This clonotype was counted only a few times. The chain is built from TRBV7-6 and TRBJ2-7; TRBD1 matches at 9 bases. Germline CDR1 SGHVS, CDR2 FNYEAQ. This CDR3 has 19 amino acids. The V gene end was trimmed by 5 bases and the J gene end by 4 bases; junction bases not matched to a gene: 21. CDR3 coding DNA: TGTGCCAGCAGCCCAATCGGGTCGACAGGGGGTGTTCAATTGTACGAGCAGTACTTC. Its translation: CASSPIGSTGGVQLYEQYF. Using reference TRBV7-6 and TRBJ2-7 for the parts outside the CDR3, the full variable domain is GAGVSQSPRYKVTKRGQDVALRCDPISGHVSLYWYRQALGQGPEFLTYFNYEAQQDKSGLPNDRFSAERPEGSISTLTIQRTEQRDSAMYRCASSPIGSTGGVQLYEQYFGPGTRLTVT.

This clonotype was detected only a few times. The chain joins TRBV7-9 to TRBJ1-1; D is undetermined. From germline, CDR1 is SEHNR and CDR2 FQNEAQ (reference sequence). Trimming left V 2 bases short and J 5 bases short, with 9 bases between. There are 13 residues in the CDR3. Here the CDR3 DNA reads TGTGCCAGCAGCTTACAGGATCGGACTGAAGCTTTCTTT. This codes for CASSLQDRTEAFF.

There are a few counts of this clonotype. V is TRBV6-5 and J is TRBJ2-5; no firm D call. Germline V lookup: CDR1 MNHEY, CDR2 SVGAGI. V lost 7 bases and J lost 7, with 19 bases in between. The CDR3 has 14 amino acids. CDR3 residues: CASTVVLLIVTQYF. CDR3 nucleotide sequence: TGTGCCAGCACCGTGGTCCTCCTTATAGTGACCCAGTACTTC.

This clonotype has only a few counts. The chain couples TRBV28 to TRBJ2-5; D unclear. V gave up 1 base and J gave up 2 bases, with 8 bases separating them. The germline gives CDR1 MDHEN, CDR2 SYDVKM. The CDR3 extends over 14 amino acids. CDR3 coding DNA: TGTGCCAGCAGTTTATTTCAGAGTCAAGAGACCCAGTACTTC. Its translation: CASSLFQSQETQYF.

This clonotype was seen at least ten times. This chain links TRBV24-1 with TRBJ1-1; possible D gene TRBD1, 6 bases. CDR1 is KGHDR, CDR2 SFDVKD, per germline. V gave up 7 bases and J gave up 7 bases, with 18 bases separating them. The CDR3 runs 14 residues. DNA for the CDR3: TGTGCCACCAGCACAACGGGGGGGGCGCATGAAGCTTTCTTT. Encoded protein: CATSTTGGAHEAFF.